Shown below are 9 T cell receptor beta chains from a single sample sequenced in a study of prognosis after radiotherapy for stage I lung cancer (dated by TCRdb to the early 2020s). The sequencer listed for this sample is Illumina HiSeq 3000. Two rounds of multiplex PCR on genomic DNA were used to amplify the TCR beta CDR3 region. The first PCR round used primers specific to each TRBV and TRBJ gene, and the primer sequences were filed in Chinese patent CN105087789A. Using fastp at Q25 and MiXCR, TCRdb reprocessed the public reads and kept productive beta chains. A single entry per CDR3 protein holds the most common genes and DNA from its merged rows. The sample profile shows over 45,000 distinct CDR3 sequences; around 27% of them were found once. The ten largest clones represent about 7.5% of the sample. The sample in question was PBMCs, obtained before or after stereotactic body radiation therapy (not recorded which). These TCRs come from a donor at least 50 years old with non-small cell lung cancer.

About this clonotype itself: It may be a read error: a sequence one base away is much more abundant. J is TRBJ2-7 and V is TRBV30; 8 bases agree with TRBD2. This CDR3 spans 16 amino acids. Germline V gene lookup returns CDR1 GTSNPN and CDR2 SVGIG (reference sequence). The CDR3 spells CDWGSNAGTRRYEQYF. The CDR3 DNA reads as TGTGACTGGGGGTCTAATGCCGGGACTAGGAGGTACGAGCAGTACTTC.

Note on this clonotype: Being one base from a much bigger clone, this may be a read error. This rearrangement joins TRBV5-6 to TRBJ2-6; D ambiguous. The CDR3 has 16 amino acids. Trimming pared 7 bases from V and 0 bases from J, leaving 14 bases between. Germline V lookup: CDR1 SGHDT, CDR2 YYEEEE. DNA of the CDR3: TGTGCCAGCTTCCTCTCTGTTTACTCTGGGGCCAACGTCCTGACTTTC. Translation gives CASFLSVYSGANVLTF.

This clonotype was detected ten times or more. The chain has TRBV20-1 and TRBJ2-5; 7 bases agree with TRBD1. The junction had 9 bases not matched to a gene; V was cut back by 4 bases and J by 1 base. The CDR3 consists of 15 residues. CDR1 and CDR2 from the germline V gene are DFQATT and SNEGSKA (reference sequence). CDR3 sequence reads: CSAKSPGTAQETQYF. The CDR3 DNA is TGCAGTGCTAAAAGCCCTGGGACAGCCCAAGAGACCCAGTACTTC.

J is TRBJ2-7 and V is TRBV5-6; perhaps D is TRBD1 or TRBD2 (5 bases each). CDR3 length equals 15 residues. Deletions cut 0 bases from V and 1 base from J, with 11 bases between. Germline values: CDR1 SGHDT, CDR2 YYEEEE. CDR3 sequence reads: CASSLVGETSYEQYF. CDR3 coding DNA: TGTGCCAGCAGCTTGGTGGGGGAAACTTCCTACGAGCAGTACTTC. Variable domain in full (rest from reference TRBV5-6 and TRBJ2-7): DAGVTQSPTHLIKTRGQQVTLRCSPKSGHDTVSWYQQALGQGPQFIFQYYEEEERQRGNFPDRFSGHQFPNYSSELNVNALLLGDSALYLCASSLVGETSYEQYFGPGTRLTVT.

This clonotype occurred many times. The J gene is TRBJ2-7, the V gene TRBV3-1, with a possible D match to TRBD1 (6 bases). Deletions cut 1 base from V and 9 bases from J, with 10 bases between. The CDR3 sequence is 12 residues long. The germline gives CDR1 LGHDT, CDR2 YNNKEL (reference sequence). The CDR3 DNA reads TGTGCCAGCAGCCAAGGGGGCAGGGGGCAGTACTTC. Its translation: CASSQGGRGQYF.

This clonotype was counted ten times or more. V is TRBV29-1 and J is TRBJ2-3; D uncertain. The CDR3 has 13 amino acids. Trimming removed 1 base from V and 5 bases from J, with 10 bases in between. Looked up from germline, CDR1 is SQVTM and CDR2 is ANQGSEA. DNA for the CDR3: TGCAGCGTTGAAGTCGGAGCTGAAGATACGCAGTATTTT. This encodes CSVEVGAEDTQYF.

A note on this clonotype: With a much larger clone just one base away, this may be a read error. The chain is built from TRBV7-9 and TRBJ1-5; TRBD1 is a possible D gene (6 bases). Near its end, the DNA agrees better with TRBJ2-3, so the J call may be wrong. The CDR3 spans 15 residues. Per the germline V gene, CDR1 is SEHNR and CDR2 is FQNEAQ (reference sequence). CDR3 DNA: TGTGCCAGCAGCTTTACGGGCCACCAGGGGCAGCCCCAGTATTTT. Protein: CASSFTGHQGQPQYF.

This clonotype appeared many times. CDR3 protein: CASSLGTANNEQFF. The DNA of the CDR3 is TGTGCCAGCAGCTTAGGGACAGCCAACAATGAGCAGTTCTTC. The V call is TRBV7-9, the J call TRBJ2-1, with a weak D call TRBD1 (6 bases). From germline, CDR1 is SEHNR and CDR2 FQNEAQ (reference sequence). Trimming left V 1 base short and J 5 bases short, with 9 bases between. The CDR3 is made up of 14 amino acids.

This clonotype was detected ten times or more. This chain connects TRBV2 to TRBJ1-2, with D perhaps matching TRBD1 (6 bases). Trimming pared 5 bases from V and 6 bases from J, leaving 13 bases between. The CDR3 has 13 amino acids. CDR1 and CDR2 (germline): SNHLY, FYNNEI. In DNA, the CDR3 is TGTGCCAGCAGTTCCCACAGGGATGATGGCTACACCTTC. It codes for CASSSHRDDGYTF.